These 10 T cell receptor beta chains share one sample of origin, sequenced in a study of OX40 agonist ivuxolimab in advanced cancers. Using immunoSEQ multiplex PCR, the repertoire was profiled, and TCRdb retains in-frame clones only, with some absent. The sample has tens of thousands of clones; roughly 90% are singletons. Sequences were derived from CD4+ or CD8+ T cells sorted from blood, sampled in a trial of the OX40 agonist ivuxolimab. These receptors came from an adult with an advanced solid tumor such as melanoma, head and neck, liver or kidney cancer.

The V call is TRBV15, the J call TRBJ1-6; D ambiguous. The germline gives CDR1 LNHNV, CDR2 YYDKDF (reference sequence). This CDR3 has 14 amino acids. V lost 4 bases, J lost 3 bases, and 7 bases lay in between. CDR3: CATSTVGYNSPLHF. DNA for the CDR3: TGTGCCACCAGCACGGTCGGCTATAATTCACCCCTCCACTTT.

This clone appeared a single time. The chain recombines TRBV18 with TRBJ2-7; D could derive from TRBD1 or TRBD2 (5 bases each). The CDR3 length is 13 residues. V was shortened by 5 bases and J by 3 bases, with 11 bases between the two germline ends. Germline CDR1 reads KGHSH; CDR2 reads LQKENI. As DNA, the CDR3 is TGTGCCAGCTCAGAAGTTGGGGGCTACGAGCAGTACTTC. The encoded protein is CASSEVGGYEQYF.

This chain links TRBV28 with TRBJ1-5; D gene ambiguous. The CDR3 loop spans 15 amino acids. V was clipped by 5 bases and J by 0 bases, with 11 bases between them. Germline CDR1 reads MDHEN; CDR2 reads SYDVKM. The CDR3 protein is CASSPGPVSNQPQHF. The CDR3, as DNA: TGTGCCAGCAGTCCTGGACCGGTTAGCAATCAGCCCCAGCATTTT.

This rearrangement joins TRBV15 to TRBJ2-7; D not certain. The V gene's germline CDR1 is LNHNV and CDR2 YYDKDF (reference sequence). The CDR3 loop spans 13 amino acids. V lost 0 bases and J 7 bases, leaving 10 bases between the germline ends. The CDR3 region has the DNA TGTGCCACCAGCAGAGATCGATTGGAAGAGCAGTACTTC. Its translation: CATSRDRLEEQYF.

The J gene is TRBJ2-7, the V gene TRBV27; 8 bases are shared with TRBD1. Germline V gene sequence: CDR1 MNHEY, CDR2 SMNVEV (reference sequence). The CDR3 runs to 14 residues. The V segment lost 6 bases and the J segment 3 bases; nucleotides outside the gene matches: 7. As DNA, the CDR3 is TGTGCCAGCAGCTCCGGGACAGGCTACTACGAGCAGTACTTC. This codes for CASSSGTGYYEQYF.

This chain links TRBV11-2 with TRBJ2-7; D remains ambiguous. Trimming took off 5 bases at V and 2 bases at J, with 7 bases between the two ends. The CDR3 has 12 residues. Germline lookup yields CDR1 SGHAT and CDR2 FQNNGV. CDR3 sequence: CASSMGTYEQYF. CDR3 coding DNA: TGTGCCAGCAGCATGGGGACCTACGAGCAGTACTTC. The whole variable domain, filled in from reference TRBV11-2 and TRBJ2-7, reads EAGVAQSPRYKIIEKRQSVAFWCNPISGHATLYWYQQILGQGPKLLIQFQNNGVVDDSQLPKDRFSAERLKGVDSTLKIQPAKLEDSAVYLCASSMGTYEQYFGPGTRLTVT.

V usage is TRBV27 and J usage is TRBJ2-2; D is perhaps TRBD1 (5 bases). The CDR3 extends over 15 amino acids. The germline V and J ends were trimmed by 0 bases and 2 bases, with 7 bases remaining between them. CDR1 MNHEY and CDR2 SMNVEV come from the germline V gene (reference sequence). CDR3 nucleotides: TGTGCCAGCAGTTTATCTACAGGCAACACCGGGGAGCTGTTTTTT. As protein: CASSLSTGNTGELFF.

The CDR3 bases are TGTGCCAGCAGCGGCGACACAGATACGCAGTATTTT. Its protein product is CASSGDTDTQYF. The chain recombines TRBV9 with TRBJ2-3; D gene ambiguous. The CDR3 loop spans 12 amino acids. V was cut by 3 bases and J by 2 bases, with 4 bases left in between. The germline V gene encodes CDR1 SGDLS and CDR2 YYNGEE.

The V gene is TRBV5-8, the J gene TRBJ2-7; 7 nucleotides agree with TRBD1. CDR1 and CDR2 (germline): SGHTS, YDEGEE. The CDR3 has 14 residues. V shed 4 bases and J 3 bases; nucleotides not matched to a gene: 7. The CDR3 DNA reads as TGTGCCAGCAGCCCCTGGGACAGTGGCTACGAGCAGTACTTC. As protein: CASSPWDSGYEQYF.

The chain links TRBV29-1 to TRBJ2-2; D is possibly TRBD1 (6 bases). The CDR3 loop spans 14 amino acids. The V gene lost 7 bases and the J gene lost 1 base, with 13 bases spanning the gap. Germline V CDR1 and CDR2: SQVTM, ANQGSEA. The CDR3 DNA reads TGCAGCGGTACCGGGACAAAGAACACCGGGGAGCTGTTTTTT. This codes for CSGTGTKNTGELFF.